The TCR beta chain under discussion was sequenced for a study of blood T cells in healthy people across ages. The V segment lost 5 bases and the J segment 6 bases; nucleotides outside the gene matches: 3. The CDR3 is made up of 12 amino acids. From germline, CDR1 is SEHNR and CDR2 FQNEAQ (reference sequence). With a J-beta primer mix and a sample-barcoded 5' primer, a second PCR ran about 7 to 12 cycles. A template-switch adaptor that had 12 random nucleotides put a tag on each cDNA molecule. One entry per CDR3 protein results from TCRdb running MiXCR on the 5' RACE reads. The sample holds roughly 1,100,000 distinct CDR3 sequences; under 30% are singletons and the top ten take around 0.75%. A further study also used this sample, focusing on T cells of mothers and their children.

The sample taken for sequencing was blood. The chain couples TRBV7-9 to TRBJ2-7; 8 bases are a match to TRBD1. The origin of this receptor is a girl aged 2-10 years in good health. CDR3 sequence (DNA): TGTGCCAGCAGCGGGGACAGGTTCGAGCAGTACTTC. This gives the protein CASSGDRFEQYF.